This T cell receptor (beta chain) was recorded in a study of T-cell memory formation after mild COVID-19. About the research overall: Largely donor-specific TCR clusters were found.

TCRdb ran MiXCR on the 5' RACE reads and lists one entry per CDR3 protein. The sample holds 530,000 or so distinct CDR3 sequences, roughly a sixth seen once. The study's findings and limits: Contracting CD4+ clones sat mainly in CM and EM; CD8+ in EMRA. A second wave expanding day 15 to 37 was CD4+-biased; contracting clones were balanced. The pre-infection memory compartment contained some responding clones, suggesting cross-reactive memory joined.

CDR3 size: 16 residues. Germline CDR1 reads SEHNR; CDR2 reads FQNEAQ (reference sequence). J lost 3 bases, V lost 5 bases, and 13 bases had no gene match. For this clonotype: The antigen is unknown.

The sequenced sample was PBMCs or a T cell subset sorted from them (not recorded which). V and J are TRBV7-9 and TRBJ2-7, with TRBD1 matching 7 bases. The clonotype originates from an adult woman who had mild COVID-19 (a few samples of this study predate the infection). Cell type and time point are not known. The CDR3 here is CASSLGGRGRSYEQYF. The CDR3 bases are TGTGCCAGCAGCCTAGGGGGCCGGGGTAGGAGCTACGAGCAGTACTTC.